The 12 T cell receptor beta chains presented below share a single source sample, sequenced in a study of T cells expressing NK-cell markers. TCRdb re-called the 5' RACE reads; one entry per CDR3 protein, DNA not given. The data show roughly 430,000 distinct CDR3 sequences, and the top ten clones hold 7.3%. Sequenced: blood T cells: a sorted CD56 or NKG2C T cell subset, CD4+ or CD8+ T cells, or bulk PBMC T cells (not recorded which). These TCRs come from a woman between 18 and 69 years old in good health.

The chain recombines TRBV12-3 or TRBV12-4 with TRBJ1-4. The CDR3 sequence is 14 residues long. This chain's CDR3 is CASMLWAPNEKLFF.

The chain links TRBV5-5 to TRBJ1-5. The CDR3 extends over 14 amino acids. Germline V CDR1 and CDR2: SGHKS, YYEKEE (reference sequence). CDR3 sequence: CASSLFNSWEPQHF.

The CDR3 protein is CASSYRGGYTEAFF. V is TRBV6-5 and J is TRBJ1-1. This CDR3 is 14 amino acids long. Germline-derived CDR1 and CDR2 are MNHEY and SVGAGI.

The chain has TRBV12-3 or TRBV12-4 and TRBJ2-1; lacking DNA, the TRBD2 call made by TCRdb goes unchecked. The CDR3 has 16 residues. CDR3 loop: CASSPRTSGGLSEQFF.

V usage is TRBV6-5 and J usage is TRBJ2-1; TCRdb's D call, TRBD1, is unchecked because there is no DNA. The CDR3 covers 11 residues. Looked up from germline, CDR1 is MNHEY and CDR2 is SVGAGI. The CDR3: CAARENNEQFF.

The chain couples TRBV2 to TRBJ2-5; TCRdb's D call, TRBD2, is unchecked because there is no DNA. Germline V gene data show CDR1 as SNHLY and CDR2 as FYNNEI. CDR3 length equals 15 residues. The CDR3 reads CASSDGLDNQETQYF.

V usage is TRBV28 and J usage is TRBJ2-2; there is no DNA to check the TCRdb D call of TRBD2. The germline gives CDR1 MDHEN, CDR2 SYDVKM. There are 16 residues in the CDR3. The CDR3 region is CASSLEAGVNTGELFF. Drawing the rest from reference TRBV28 and TRBJ2-2, the complete variable domain is DVKVTQSSRYLVKRTGEKVFLECVQDMDHENMFWYRQDPGLGLRLIYFSYDVKMKEKGDIPEGYSVSREKKERFSLILESASTNQTSMYLCASSLEAGVNTGELFFGEGSRLTVL.

The chain is built from TRBV27 and TRBJ2-6. Per germline, CDR1 MNHEY and CDR2 SMNVEV (reference sequence). The CDR3 runs 14 residues. The CDR3 region is CASSLGPGANVLTF.

The V call is TRBV2, the J call TRBJ2-2. The CDR3 spans 15 residues. CDR1 and CDR2 from the germline V gene are SNHLY and FYNNEI. This CDR3 is CASSEEATYTGELFF.

The J gene is TRBJ1-3, the V gene TRBV12-3 or TRBV12-4. There are 14 residues in the CDR3. CDR3 sequence: CASSFYPMGNTIYF.

The chain links TRBV7-6 to TRBJ1-2. The CDR3 totals 14 residues. Germline CDR1 SGHVS, CDR2 FNYEAQ. The CDR3 loop is CASSPPTANYGYTF.

This chain joins TRBV7-2 and TRBJ2-1; the D call of TRBD1 rests on TCRdb alone, since no DNA is present to check it. Germline-derived CDR1 and CDR2 are SGHTA and FQGNSA. This CDR3 has 15 residues. The CDR3 sequence: CASSLSWPGAEGQFF. Full variable domain (remainder filled in from reference TRBV7-2 and TRBJ2-1): GAGVSQSPSNKVTEKGKDVELRCDPISGHTALYWYRQSLGQGLEFLIYFQGNSAPDKSGLPSDRFSAERTGGSVSTLTIQRTQQEDSAVYLCASSLSWPGAEGQFFGPGTRLTVL.